Listed below are T cell receptor beta chains from one sample, sequenced in a study of CD8 T cells in Susac syndrome. TCRdb re-called the immunoSEQ multiplex PCR reads with MiXCR, one entry per CDR3 protein. The sample lists more than 95,000 distinct CDR3 sequences, 80% to 95% occurring once. The specimen sequenced was CD8+ T cells from PBMCs. Receptors originate from a human donor with multiple sclerosis. The CDR3 runs from the conserved cysteine through the conserved F or W. The D gene is left open where the match is weak. Not all rows give a size; the values are once, few, many and, for expanded clones, a class.

>TRBV29-1|TRBJ1-2|TRBD1|NA
CSVTPTGGDYGYTF
TGCAGCGTGACCCCGACAGGGGGCGACTATGGCTACACCTTC
>TRBV20-1|TRBJ1-6|TRBD1|NA
CSARNKGDRSMNSPLHF
TGCAGTGCTAGAAATAAAGGGGACAGGTCGATGAATTCACCCCTCCACTTT
>TRBV7-6|TRBJ2-1|NA|NA
CASSDPRETEADAHDTAYEQFF
TGTGCCAGCAGCGATCCGAGAGAAACCGAGGCCGATGCGCATGACACAGCCTATGAGCAGTTCTTC
>TRBV16|TRBJ1-5|TRBD1|NA
CASSQSGTGNNQPQHF
TGTGCCAGCAGCCAATCTGGGACAGGGAATAATCAGCCCCAGCATTTT
>TRBV20-1|TRBJ2-1|TRBD2|NA
CSARDEREDSYNEQFF
TGCAGTGCTAGAGATGAGCGGGAGGACTCCTACAATGAGCAGTTCTTC
>TRBV19|TRBJ1-2|NA|NA
CARPRSGSGYTF
TGTGCCAGACCCCGGTCCGGGTCCGGCTACACCTTC
>TRBV24-1|TRBJ2-2|NA|NA
CATSDLREWNTGELFF
TGTGCCACCAGTGATTTGCGGGAGTGGAACACCGGGGAGCTGTTTTTT
>TRBV27|TRBJ2-7|NA|NA
CASSLSFGYEQYF
TGTGCCAGCAGTTTATCTTTCGGTTACGAGCAGTACTTC
>TRBV9|TRBJ2-1|NA|NA
CASSVVGSSYNEQFF
TGTGCCAGCAGCGTAGTCGGGAGCTCCTACAATGAGCAGTTCTTC
>TRBV5-1|TRBJ1-5|NA|few
CASSRGESNQPQHF
TGCGCCAGCAGCAGGGGGGAAAGCAATCAGCCCCAGCATTTT
>TRBV9|TRBJ1-2|NA|NA
CASSGAGGRGYGYTF
TGTGCCAGCAGCGGAGCCGGGGGCAGGGGTTATGGCTACACCTTC
>TRBV9|TRBJ2-1|TRBD2|NA
CASSPSGLASNEQFF
TGTGCCAGCAGCCCTTCCGGACTAGCGAGCAATGAGCAGTTCTTC
>TRBV5-1|TRBJ2-6|NA|once
CASSFFRHLSLEANVLTF
TGCGCCAGCAGCTTCTTTAGGCACCTCTCTCTGGAGGCCAACGTCCTGACTTTC
>TRBV29-1|TRBJ1-1|TRBD1|NA
CSVAWDRANTEAFF
TGCAGCGTTGCGTGGGACAGGGCGAACACTGAAGCTTTCTTT
>TRBV28|TRBJ1-5|NA|NA
CASREDRISNQPQHF
TGTGCCAGCAGGGAGGACCGTATAAGCAATCAGCCCCAGCATTTT
>TRBV12-3/TRBV12-4|TRBJ2-5|NA|NA
CASSLLVTQYF
TGTGCCAGCAGTTTGTTAGTGACCCAGTACTTC
>TRBV20-1|TRBJ1-1|NA|NA
CSATGIGNTEAFF
TGCAGTGCTACGGGGATAGGGAACACTGAAGCTTTCTTT
>TRBV5-6|TRBJ1-1|NA|NA
CASSLVVTENTEAFF
TGTGCCAGCAGCTTGGTTGTAACTGAGAACACTGAAGCTTTCTTT
>TRBV3-1|TRBJ2-2|TRBD1|NA
CASSQGLDRGKAGELFF
TGTGCCAGCAGCCAAGGATTGGACAGGGGGAAGGCCGGGGAGCTGTTTTTT
>TRBV15|TRBJ2-5|NA|NA
CATSRVRQVQTQYF
TGTGCCACCAGCAGAGTTCGGCAAGTTCAGACCCAGTACTTC
>TRBV11-1|TRBJ2-1|NA|NA
CASSRRRDNPSYNEQFF
TGTGCCAGCAGCAGGCGGCGGGACAACCCATCCTACAATGAGCAGTTCTTC
>TRBV6-1|TRBJ1-1|NA|NA
CASSGGRIQYEAFF
TGTGCCAGCAGTGGGGGACGGATACAGTATGAAGCTTTCTTT
>TRBV5-4|TRBJ1-6|NA|NA
CASSHKDSSYNSPLHF
TGTGCCAGCAGCCACAAGGACAGCTCCTATAATTCACCCCTCCACTTT
>TRBV7-9|TRBJ1-2|TRBD1|NA
CASSSDREGYGYTF
TGTGCCAGCAGCTCCGACAGGGAGGGCTATGGCTACACCTTC
>TRBV19|TRBJ2-1|NA|NA
CASSIGRGYNEQFF
TGTGCCAGTAGTATAGGGAGGGGGTACAATGAGCAGTTCTTC
>TRBV21-1|TRBJ2-3|NA|NA
CASSKASEASTTDTQYF
TGTGCCAGCAGCAAAGCAAGCGAAGCGTCTACGACAGATACGCAGTATTTT
>TRBV27|TRBJ1-1|NA|once
CASSYGGAITEAFF
TGTGCCAGCAGTTACGGGGGGGCAATCACTGAAGCTTTCTTT
>TRBV18|TRBJ1-5|NA|NA
CASSPPLRNQPQHF
TGTGCCAGCTCACCACCATTGCGCAATCAGCCCCAGCATTTT
>TRBV27|TRBJ1-5|TRBD1|NA
CASSPSRDRGSQPQHF
TGTGCCAGCAGTCCCTCCCGGGACAGGGGCAGCCAGCCCCAGCATTTT
>TRBV2|TRBJ1-2|NA|NA
CASSEAGYGYTF
TGTGCCAGCAGTGAAGCGGGCTATGGCTACACCTTC
>TRBV3-1|TRBJ2-1|NA|NA
CASSQDFPTDLLYNEQFF
TGTGCCAGCAGCCAGGATTTCCCGACGGATTTATTGTACAATGAGCAGTTCTTC
>TRBV29-1|TRBJ2-3|NA|NA
CSGIQITGPTDTQYF
TGCAGCGGAATTCAGATAACAGGACCCACAGATACGCAGTATTTT
>TRBV30|TRBJ2-5|NA|NA
CAWSAVGETQYF
TGTGCCTGGAGTGCAGTGGGAGAGACCCAGTACTTC
>TRBV3-1|TRBJ1-1|NA|NA
CASSQGNRLNTEAFF
TGTGCCAGCAGCCAAGGGAACAGATTGAACACTGAAGCTTTCTTT
>TRBV27|TRBJ2-5|NA|once
CASTSLSKETQYF
TGTGCCAGCACCTCTCTGTCTAAAGAGACCCAGTACTTC
>TRBV4-1|TRBJ1-1|NA|NA
CASSQVQGGLGNTEAFF
TGCGCCAGCAGCCAAGTGCAAGGCGGCCTGGGGAACACTGAAGCTTTCTTT
>TRBV7-9|TRBJ2-3|NA|NA
CASSPRAGISTDTQYF
TGTGCCAGCAGCCCAAGGGCGGGGATTAGCACAGATACGCAGTATTTT
>TRBV5-1|TRBJ2-7|TRBD1|NA
CASSLEGTGGLEQYF
TGCGCCAGCAGCTTGGAAGGGACAGGGGGATTGGAGCAGTACTTC
>TRBV15|TRBJ1-1|NA|NA
CATASRLGTEAFF
TGTGCCACCGCCTCCCGGCTGGGCACTGAAGCTTTCTTT
>TRBV20-1|TRBJ2-1|NA|NA
CSAQGGVGLVYNEQFF
TGCAGTGCCCAGGGGGGAGTCGGTTTAGTATACAATGAGCAGTTCTTC
>TRBV9|TRBJ2-5|NA|once
CASSVVLGETQYF
TGTGCCAGCAGCGTAGTTTTGGGGGAGACCCAGTACTTC
>TRBV2|TRBJ2-1|TRBD1|NA
CASSEGGQGSFF
TGTGCCAGCAGTGAAGGGGGACAGGGGTCGTTCTTC
>TRBV23-1|TRBJ2-7|NA|NA
CASSQSFGQDNRNGYEQYF
TGCGCCAGCAGTCAATCGTTCGGTCAGGACAATAGGAACGGCTACGAGCAGTACTTC
>TRBV11-2|TRBJ1-4|NA|NA
CASSSKGGHLGKLFF
TGTGCCAGCAGCTCCAAGGGGGGACATCTTGGAAAACTGTTTTTT
>TRBV11-2|TRBJ2-1|TRBD1|NA
CASSPLGQGRGEQFF
TGTGCCAGCAGCCCGCTGGGACAGGGGAGGGGCGAGCAGTTCTTC
>TRBV7-9|TRBJ2-5|NA|NA
CASREPGQETQYF
TGTGCCAGCAGGGAGCCCGGGCAAGAGACCCAGTACTTC
>TRBV25-1|TRBJ2-2|NA|NA
CASSERLDELPNTGELFF
TGTGCCAGCAGTGAACGGTTGGATGAACTTCCGAACACCGGGGAGCTGTTTTTT
>TRBV12-3/TRBV12-4|TRBJ2-1|TRBD2|NA
CASSSGLAGETYNEQFF
TGTGCCAGCAGTTCGGGACTAGCGGGAGAGACCTACAATGAGCAGTTCTTC
>TRBV12-3/TRBV12-4|TRBJ2-7|NA|NA
CASSAQGGGEQYF
TGTGCCAGCAGTGCGCAGGGAGGGGGCGAGCAGTACTTC
>TRBV28|TRBJ1-3|NA|NA
CASSLGMGNTIYF
TGTGCCAGCAGTTTAGGGATGGGAAACACCATATATTTT
>TRBV19|TRBJ1-1|NA|few
CASSPLNTEAFF
TGTGCCAGTAGCCCCTTGAACACTGAAGCTTTCTTT
>TRBV13|TRBJ2-3|TRBD1|few
CASSLGTGSTDTQYF
TGTGCCAGCAGCTTGGGGACAGGGAGCACAGATACGCAGTATTTT
>TRBV5-1|TRBJ1-2|NA|NA
CASSLGRRRAGYTF
TGCGCCAGCAGCTTGGGTCGGCGACGAGCGGGCTACACCTTC
>TRBV20-1|TRBJ2-5|NA|NA
CSARDWQGGDRVTQYF
TGCAGTGCTAGAGATTGGCAGGGAGGAGACAGGGTTACCCAGTACTTC
>TRBV30|TRBJ1-5|NA|NA
CAWSDSNQPQHF
TGTGCCTGGAGCGATAGCAATCAGCCCCAGCATTTT